Listed below are T cell receptor beta chains from one sample, sequenced in a study of cytomegalovirus exposure and HLA in healthy donors. Repertoires were generated with immunoSEQ multiplex PCR, while TCRdb's copy carries only in-frame clones and drops some. The repertoire holds approximately 190,000 clones, with 81% as singletons. Sequenced sample: PBMCs. The receptors were sampled from a man in his fifties or sixties in good health and CMV-seronegative. CDR3s include the opening cysteine and the closing phenylalanine or tryptophan. D genes are given only for firm matches. Size is stated for part of the rows, as once, few or many counts, or as a class when the clone is expanded.

d_call: TRBD1; clone_size: -; j_call: TRBJ1-6; v_call: TRBV15; cdr3_nt: TGTGCCACCAGCCCGACAGGGGCTAATTCACCCCTCCACTTT; cdr3_aa: CATSPTGANSPLHF
d_call: -; clone_size: -; j_call: TRBJ2-1; v_call: TRBV5-6; cdr3_nt: TGTGCCAGCAGCCCTGGACTACCCAACGATGAGCAGTTCTTC; cdr3_aa: CASSPGLPNDEQFF
d_call: -; clone_size: -; j_call: TRBJ2-1; v_call: TRBV9; cdr3_nt: TGTGCCAGCAGCGCCCGCGCTAGCGACATCAATGAGCAGTTCTTC; cdr3_aa: CASSARASDINEQFF
d_call: -; clone_size: -; j_call: TRBJ2-5; v_call: TRBV5-1; cdr3_nt: TGCGCCAGCAGCATGGGGGCCGCCCAAGAGACCCAGTACTTC; cdr3_aa: CASSMGAAQETQYF
d_call: -; clone_size: -; j_call: TRBJ1-2; v_call: TRBV6-5; cdr3_nt: TGTGCCAGCAGTGCTGGGACTACAGGTGGCTATGGCTACACCTTC; cdr3_aa: CASSAGTTGGYGYTF
d_call: TRBD1; clone_size: -; j_call: TRBJ1-6; v_call: TRBV19; cdr3_nt: TGTGCCAGTAGTATTGGCGGCAGGGGGAACAATTCACCCCTCCACTTT; cdr3_aa: CASSIGGRGNNSPLHF
d_call: TRBD1; clone_size: -; j_call: TRBJ2-1; v_call: TRBV7-9; cdr3_nt: TGTGCCAGCAGCGTGGGGGGGACAGGGGCCTACAATGAGCAGTTCTTC; cdr3_aa: CASSVGGTGAYNEQFF
d_call: -; clone_size: -; j_call: TRBJ1-2; v_call: TRBV21-1; cdr3_nt: TGTGCCAGGGAGCCCCCAGGGATCGACTATGGCTACACCTTC; cdr3_aa: CAREPPGIDYGYTF
d_call: -; clone_size: -; j_call: TRBJ2-7; v_call: TRBV7-2; cdr3_nt: TGTGCCAGCAGCTTAGTTGGGGGGAAATCCTACGAGCAGTACTTC; cdr3_aa: CASSLVGGKSYEQYF
d_call: TRBD1; clone_size: -; j_call: TRBJ2-4; v_call: TRBV7-2; cdr3_nt: TGTGCCAGCAGTTTGGACAGGGATAGCAAAAACATTCAGTACTTC; cdr3_aa: CASSLDRDSKNIQYF
d_call: TRBD1; clone_size: -; j_call: TRBJ2-7; v_call: TRBV6-5; cdr3_nt: TGTGCCAGCAGTAGACAGGGTAAGTGTTACGAGCAGTACTTC; cdr3_aa: CASSRQGKCYEQYF
d_call: TRBD2; clone_size: -; j_call: TRBJ2-3; v_call: TRBV4-1; cdr3_nt: TGCGCCAGCAGCCAAGAAGGCAGCGGGGGCCTCACAGATACGCAGTATTTT; cdr3_aa: CASSQEGSGGLTDTQYF
d_call: -; clone_size: -; j_call: TRBJ2-3; v_call: TRBV9; cdr3_nt: TGTGCCAGCAGCCTCCAAGGGGCAGATACGCAGTATTTT; cdr3_aa: CASSLQGADTQYF
d_call: TRBD1; clone_size: -; j_call: TRBJ2-7; v_call: TRBV7-9; cdr3_nt: TGTGCCAGCAGCCCCGATTTCGACAGGGTCAGTGCGCAGTACTTC; cdr3_aa: CASSPDFDRVSAQYF
d_call: -; clone_size: -; j_call: TRBJ2-5; v_call: TRBV21-1; cdr3_nt: TGTGCCAGCAGCAAAGATTCGAGCGGGGCCGAGACCCAGTACTTC; cdr3_aa: CASSKDSSGAETQYF
d_call: -; clone_size: -; j_call: TRBJ2-2; v_call: TRBV7-9; cdr3_nt: TGTGCCAGCAGCCGCATACCAGGTGCGGGGAGCGGGGAGCTGTTTTTT; cdr3_aa: CASSRIPGAGSGELFF
d_call: TRBD1; clone_size: -; j_call: TRBJ1-4; v_call: TRBV7-6; cdr3_nt: TGTTCCAGCAGCCAGGGGGCTAACTACGCTAATGAAAAACTGTTTTTT; cdr3_aa: CSSSQGANYANEKLFF
d_call: -; clone_size: few; j_call: TRBJ1-1; v_call: TRBV5-1; cdr3_nt: TGCGCCAGCAGCTTGGACAGGCCCATGAACACTGAAGCTTTCTTT; cdr3_aa: CASSLDRPMNTEAFF
d_call: -; clone_size: once; j_call: TRBJ1-5; v_call: TRBV9; cdr3_nt: TGTGCCAGCAGCGTAGGGCCTTATAGCAATCAGCCCCAGCATTTT; cdr3_aa: CASSVGPYSNQPQHF
d_call: TRBD1; clone_size: -; j_call: TRBJ1-3; v_call: TRBV5-1; cdr3_nt: TGCGCCAGCAGCTTGGGACAGGGAGGAAACACCATATATTTT; cdr3_aa: CASSLGQGGNTIYF
d_call: -; clone_size: -; j_call: TRBJ2-5; v_call: TRBV27; cdr3_nt: TGTGCCAGCAGCCTGGGGCAGATTGAGACCCAGTACTTC; cdr3_aa: CASSLGQIETQYF
d_call: -; clone_size: -; j_call: TRBJ2-1; v_call: TRBV5-6; cdr3_nt: TGTGCCAGCAGCTATAGGACTGGAAGCTCCTACAATGAGCAGTTCTTC; cdr3_aa: CASSYRTGSSYNEQFF
d_call: TRBD1; clone_size: -; j_call: TRBJ2-7; v_call: TRBV27; cdr3_nt: TGTGCCAGCAGGAGGACAGGGGTTGCGACCGAGCAGTACTTC; cdr3_aa: CASRRTGVATEQYF
d_call: TRBD1; clone_size: -; j_call: TRBJ2-7; v_call: TRBV12-5; cdr3_nt: TGTGCTAGCCGAGGGACAGGGATTACCGAGCAGTACTTC; cdr3_aa: CASRGTGITEQYF
d_call: -; clone_size: -; j_call: TRBJ1-4; v_call: TRBV15; cdr3_nt: TGTGCCACCAGCAGCCACAGGGCTTCTAATGAAAAACTGTTTTTT; cdr3_aa: CATSSHRASNEKLFF
d_call: TRBD2; clone_size: -; j_call: TRBJ2-5; v_call: TRBV11-2; cdr3_nt: TGTGCCAGCAGCTACATACTAGCGGGGGAGTACCAAGAGACCCAGTACTTC; cdr3_aa: CASSYILAGEYQETQYF
d_call: TRBD2; clone_size: -; j_call: TRBJ2-1; v_call: TRBV7-2; cdr3_nt: TGTGCCAGCAGCTCCACTAGCGGGGGGGGAACTTTTCTTTACAATGAGCAGTTCTTC; cdr3_aa: CASSSTSGGGTFLYNEQFF
d_call: -; clone_size: -; j_call: TRBJ1-2; v_call: TRBV7-9; cdr3_nt: TGTGCCAGCAGCTTAATCGCTGGGCAGGATCTGGGCTACACCTTC; cdr3_aa: CASSLIAGQDLGYTF
d_call: -; clone_size: -; j_call: TRBJ1-6; v_call: TRBV7-9; cdr3_nt: TGTGCCAGCAGATTCGCAGGAGCGGAGAATTCACCCCTCCACTTT; cdr3_aa: CASRFAGAENSPLHF
d_call: TRBD1; clone_size: -; j_call: TRBJ2-7; v_call: TRBV5-1; cdr3_nt: TGCGCCAGCAGCTTTGGACAGGGAATCTACGAGCAGTACTTC; cdr3_aa: CASSFGQGIYEQYF
d_call: -; clone_size: few; j_call: TRBJ1-6; v_call: TRBV7-9; cdr3_nt: TGTGCCAGCAGCCACACAGACAGCGAGAATTCACCCCTCCACTTT; cdr3_aa: CASSHTDSENSPLHF